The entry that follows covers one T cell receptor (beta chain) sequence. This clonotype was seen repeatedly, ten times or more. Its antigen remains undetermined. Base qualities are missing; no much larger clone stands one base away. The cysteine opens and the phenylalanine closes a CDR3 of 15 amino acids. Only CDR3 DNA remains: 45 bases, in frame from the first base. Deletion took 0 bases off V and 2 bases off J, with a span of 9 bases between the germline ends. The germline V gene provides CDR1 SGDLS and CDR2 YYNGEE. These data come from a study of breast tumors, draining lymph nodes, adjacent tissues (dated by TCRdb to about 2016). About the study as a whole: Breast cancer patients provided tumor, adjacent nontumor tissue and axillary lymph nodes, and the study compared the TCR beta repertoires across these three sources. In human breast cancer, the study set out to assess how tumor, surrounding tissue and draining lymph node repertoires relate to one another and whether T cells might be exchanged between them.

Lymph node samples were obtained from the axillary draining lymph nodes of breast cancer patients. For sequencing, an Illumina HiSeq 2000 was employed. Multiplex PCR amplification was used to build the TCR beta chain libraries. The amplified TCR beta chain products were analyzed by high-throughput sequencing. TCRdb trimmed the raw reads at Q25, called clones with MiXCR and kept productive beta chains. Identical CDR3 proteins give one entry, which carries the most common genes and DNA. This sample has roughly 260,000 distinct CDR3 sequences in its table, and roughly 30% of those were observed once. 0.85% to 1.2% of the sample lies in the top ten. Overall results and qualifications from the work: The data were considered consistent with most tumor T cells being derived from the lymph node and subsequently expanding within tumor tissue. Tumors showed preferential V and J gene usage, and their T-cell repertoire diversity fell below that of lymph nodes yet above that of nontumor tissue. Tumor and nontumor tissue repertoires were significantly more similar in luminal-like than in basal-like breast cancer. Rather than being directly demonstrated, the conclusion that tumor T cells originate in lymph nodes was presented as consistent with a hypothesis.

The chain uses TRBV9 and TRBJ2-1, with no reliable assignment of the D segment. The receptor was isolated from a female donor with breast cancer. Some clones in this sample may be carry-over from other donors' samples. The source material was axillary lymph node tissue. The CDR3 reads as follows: CASSVGGLAYNEQFF. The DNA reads TGTGCCAGCAGCGTAGGAGGCCTAGCCTACAATGAGCAGTTCTTC.